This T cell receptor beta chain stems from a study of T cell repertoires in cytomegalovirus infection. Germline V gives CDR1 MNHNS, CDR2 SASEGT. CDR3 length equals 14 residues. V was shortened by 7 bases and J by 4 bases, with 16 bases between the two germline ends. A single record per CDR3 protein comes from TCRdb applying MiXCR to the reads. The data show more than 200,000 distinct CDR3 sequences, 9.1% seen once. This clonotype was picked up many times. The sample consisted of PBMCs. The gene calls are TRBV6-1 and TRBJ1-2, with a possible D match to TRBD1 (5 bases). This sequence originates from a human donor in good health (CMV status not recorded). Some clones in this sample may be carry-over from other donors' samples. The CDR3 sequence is CASTERGASYGYTF. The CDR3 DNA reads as TGTGCCAGCACCGAGAGGGGAGCAAGCTATGGCTACACCTTC.